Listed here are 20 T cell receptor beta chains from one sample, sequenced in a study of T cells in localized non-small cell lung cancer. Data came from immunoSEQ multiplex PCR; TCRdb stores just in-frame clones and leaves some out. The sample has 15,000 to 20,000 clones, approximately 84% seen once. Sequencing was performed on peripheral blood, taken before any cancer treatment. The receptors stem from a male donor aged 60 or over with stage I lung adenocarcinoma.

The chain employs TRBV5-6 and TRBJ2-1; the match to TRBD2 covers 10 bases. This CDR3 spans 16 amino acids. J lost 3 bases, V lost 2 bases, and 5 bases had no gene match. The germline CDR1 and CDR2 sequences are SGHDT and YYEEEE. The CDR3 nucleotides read TGTGCCAGCAGCTTCCTAGCGGGGGTTCTCTACAATGAGCAGTTCTTC. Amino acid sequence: CASSFLAGVLYNEQFF.

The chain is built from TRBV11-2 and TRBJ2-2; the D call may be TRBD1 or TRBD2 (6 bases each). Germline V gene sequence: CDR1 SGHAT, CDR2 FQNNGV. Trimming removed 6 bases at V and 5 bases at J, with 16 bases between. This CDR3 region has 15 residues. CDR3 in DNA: TGTGCCAGCAGGATTGGGCTAGGGGGGACCGGGGAGCTGTTTTTT. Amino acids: CASRIGLGGTGELFF.

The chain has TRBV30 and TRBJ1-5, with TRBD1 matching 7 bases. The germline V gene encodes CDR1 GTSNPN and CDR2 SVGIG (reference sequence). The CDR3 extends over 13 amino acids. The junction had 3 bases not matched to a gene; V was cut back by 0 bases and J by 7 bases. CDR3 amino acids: CAWSVTGEQPQHF. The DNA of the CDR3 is TGTGCCTGGAGTGTTACAGGGGAACAGCCCCAGCATTTT.

The DNA of the CDR3 is TGCGCCAGCAGCCCCGAGCCACACTTAGAGACCCAGTACTTC. This translates into CASSPEPHLETQYF. This chain links TRBV4-1 with TRBJ2-5; D ambiguous. Per the germline V gene, CDR1 is MGHRA and CDR2 is YSYEKL. This CDR3 is 14 amino acids long. V was trimmed by 4 bases and J by 4 bases, leaving 13 bases between them.

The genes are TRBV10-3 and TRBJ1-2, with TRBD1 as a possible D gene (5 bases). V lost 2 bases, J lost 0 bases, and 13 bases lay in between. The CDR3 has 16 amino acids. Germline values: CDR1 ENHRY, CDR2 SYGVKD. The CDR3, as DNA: TGTGCCATCAGTGAGAGGGACGCCCCGGCTAACTATGGCTACACCTTC. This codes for CAISERDAPANYGYTF.

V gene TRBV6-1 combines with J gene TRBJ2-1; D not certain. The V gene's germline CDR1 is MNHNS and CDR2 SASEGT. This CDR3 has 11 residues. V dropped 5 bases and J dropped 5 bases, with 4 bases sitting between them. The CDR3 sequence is CASSSHNEQFF. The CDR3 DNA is TGTGCCAGCAGTAGCCACAATGAGCAGTTCTTC.

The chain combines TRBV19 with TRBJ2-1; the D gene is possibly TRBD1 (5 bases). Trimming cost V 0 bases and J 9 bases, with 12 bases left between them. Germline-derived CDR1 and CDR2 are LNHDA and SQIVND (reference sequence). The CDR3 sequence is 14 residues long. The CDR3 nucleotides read TGTGCCAGTAGTATAGATTCAGGGTACGGTGAGCAGTTCTTC. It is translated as CASSIDSGYGEQFF.

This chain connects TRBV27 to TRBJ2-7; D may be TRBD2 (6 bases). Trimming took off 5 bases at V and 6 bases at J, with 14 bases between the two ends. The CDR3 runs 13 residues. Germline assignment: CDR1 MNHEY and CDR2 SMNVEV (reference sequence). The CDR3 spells CASSLRGVSEQYF. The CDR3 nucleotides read TGTGCCAGCAGTCTGCGGGGTGTCTCCGAGCAGTACTTC.

The CDR3 bases are TGCGCCAGCAGCTTAGGGCCCGCAAGCAATGAGCAGTTCTTC. This gives the protein CASSLGPASNEQFF. The rearrangement uses TRBV5-1 and TRBJ2-1, with D uncertain. The ends were cut back, 2 bases at V and 6 bases at J, with 12 bases in the middle. Per germline, CDR1 SGHRS and CDR2 YFSETQ. The CDR3 loop spans 14 amino acids.

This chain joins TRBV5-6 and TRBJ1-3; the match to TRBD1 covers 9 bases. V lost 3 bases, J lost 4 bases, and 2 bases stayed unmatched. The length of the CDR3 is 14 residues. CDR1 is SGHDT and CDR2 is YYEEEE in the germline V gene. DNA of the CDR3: TGTGCCAGCAGCTACGGACAGGGGGGAAACACCATATATTTT. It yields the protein CASSYGQGGNTIYF.

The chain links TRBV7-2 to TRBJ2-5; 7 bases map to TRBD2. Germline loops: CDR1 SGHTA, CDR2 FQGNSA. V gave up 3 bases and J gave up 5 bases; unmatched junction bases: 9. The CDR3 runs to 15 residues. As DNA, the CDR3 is TGTGCCAGCAGCTTCCGGGACTACTCGGGGGAGACCCAGTACTTC. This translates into CASSFRDYSGETQYF.

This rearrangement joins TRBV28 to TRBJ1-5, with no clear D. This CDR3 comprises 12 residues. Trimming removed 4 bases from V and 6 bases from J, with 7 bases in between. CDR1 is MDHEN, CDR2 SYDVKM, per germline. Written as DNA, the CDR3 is TGTGCCAGCAGTTCCCGGATTCAGCCCCAGCATTTT. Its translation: CASSSRIQPQHF.

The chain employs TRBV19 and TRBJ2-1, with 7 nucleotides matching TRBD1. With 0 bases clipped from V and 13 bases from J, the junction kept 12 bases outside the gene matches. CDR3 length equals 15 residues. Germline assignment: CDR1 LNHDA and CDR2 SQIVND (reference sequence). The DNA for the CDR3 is TGTGCCAGTAGTATAGATGGAGGACAGGCACAACCCCAGTTCTTC. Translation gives CASSIDGGQAQPQFF.

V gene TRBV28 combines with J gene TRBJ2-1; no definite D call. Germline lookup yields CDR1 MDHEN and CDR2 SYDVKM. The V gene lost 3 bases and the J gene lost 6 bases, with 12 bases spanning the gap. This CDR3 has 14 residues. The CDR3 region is CASSLAFPGNEQFF. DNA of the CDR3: TGTGCCAGCAGTTTGGCGTTCCCGGGCAATGAGCAGTTCTTC.

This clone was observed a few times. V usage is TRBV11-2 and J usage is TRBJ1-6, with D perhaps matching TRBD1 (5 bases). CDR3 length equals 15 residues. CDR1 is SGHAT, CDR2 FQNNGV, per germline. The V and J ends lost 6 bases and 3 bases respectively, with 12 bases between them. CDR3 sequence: CASSGGGLYNSPLHF. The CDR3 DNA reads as TGTGCCAGCAGTGGCGGGGGTCTCTATAATTCACCCCTCCACTTT.

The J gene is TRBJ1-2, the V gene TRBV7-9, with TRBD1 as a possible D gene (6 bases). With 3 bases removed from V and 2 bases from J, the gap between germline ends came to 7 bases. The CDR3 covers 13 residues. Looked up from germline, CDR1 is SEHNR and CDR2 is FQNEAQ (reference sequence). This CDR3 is CASSFQGNYGYTF. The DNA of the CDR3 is TGTGCCAGCAGCTTCCAGGGGAACTATGGCTACACCTTC.

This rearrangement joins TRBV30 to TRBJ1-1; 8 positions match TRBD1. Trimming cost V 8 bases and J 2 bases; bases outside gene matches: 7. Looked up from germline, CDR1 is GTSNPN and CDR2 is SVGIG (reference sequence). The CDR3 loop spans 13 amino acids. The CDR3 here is CAQGAGSNTEAFF. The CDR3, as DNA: TGTGCCCAGGGGGCAGGGTCTAACACTGAAGCTTTCTTT.

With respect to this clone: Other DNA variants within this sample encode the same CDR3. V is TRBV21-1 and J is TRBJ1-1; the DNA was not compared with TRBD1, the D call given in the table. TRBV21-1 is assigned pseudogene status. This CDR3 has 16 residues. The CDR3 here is CASSKGFQQGDTEAFF. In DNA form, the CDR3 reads TGTGCCAGCAGCAAAGGATTTCAACAGGGAGACACTGAAGCTTTCTTT.

The CDR3 nucleotides are TGCGCCAGCAGCTTTAGGGGACCCAATGAGCAGTTCTTC. Translating gives CASSFRGPNEQFF. The chain employs TRBV5-1 and TRBJ2-1; D tentatively fits TRBD1 or TRBD2 (5 bases each). Looked up from germline, CDR1 is SGHRS and CDR2 is YFSETQ. The CDR3 has 13 amino acids. The V end was cut by 2 bases, the J end by 6 bases, with 9 bases between.

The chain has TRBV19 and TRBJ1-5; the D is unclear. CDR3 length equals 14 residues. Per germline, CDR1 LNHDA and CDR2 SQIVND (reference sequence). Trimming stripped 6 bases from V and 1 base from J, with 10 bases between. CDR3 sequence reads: CASSFLGSNQPQHF. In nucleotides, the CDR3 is TGTGCCAGTAGCTTCTTGGGGAGCAATCAGCCCCAGCATTTT.